The 25 T cell receptor beta chains below come from one sample, sequenced in a study of PD-L1 blockade in urothelial cancer. Sequencing was performed with immunoSEQ multiplex PCR; in TCRdb, only in-frame clones are kept and a portion is missing. Here the sample spans tens of thousands of clones, 85% to 90% being singletons. Time point of the sample: pretreatment peripheral blood. Specimen: PBMCs, collected around atezolizumab (anti-PD-L1) treatment. The receptors shown here come from a man between 60 and 75 years old with urothelial cancer.

This chain links TRBV7-3 with TRBJ1-6; 8 nucleotides align to TRBD1. The CDR3 is 14 residues long. The germline CDR1 and CDR2 sequences are SGHTA and FQGTGA. The J segment lost 8 bases and the V segment lost 5 bases, leaving 5 bases of the junction unmatched. The CDR3 sequence is CASSLQGEHSPLHF. DNA of the CDR3: TGTGCCAGCAGCCTACAGGGGGAACATTCACCCCTCCACTTT.

This clone was counted a few times. The chain has TRBV7-4 and TRBJ1-4; 8 bases are a match to TRBD1. CDR1 is SGHVT, CDR2 SQSDAQ, per germline. J lost 5 bases, V lost 8 bases, and 4 bases had no gene match. CDR3 length: 13 residues. CDR3 sequence: CASLGQVNEKLFF. The CDR3 bases are TGTGCCAGCCTGGGACAGGTGAATGAAAAACTGTTTTTT.

J is TRBJ2-2 and V is TRBV9, with 9 bases fitting TRBD1. This CDR3 is 18 amino acids long. Germline values: CDR1 SGDLS, CDR2 YYNGEE. Losses at the gene ends were 3 bases for V and 0 bases for J; bases not matched to a gene: 9. This CDR3 reads CASSDPTGDRANTGELFF. CDR3 nucleotide sequence: TGTGCCAGCAGCGACCCCACCGGGGACAGGGCGAACACCGGGGAGCTGTTTTTT.

The chain employs TRBV18 and TRBJ1-5; D uncertain. CDR1 is KGHSH and CDR2 is LQKENI in the germline V gene. The CDR3 loop spans 14 amino acids. V was shortened by 4 bases and J by 0 bases, with 7 bases between the two germline ends. In DNA, the CDR3 is TGTGCCAGCTCACGAGCGGATAGCAATCAGCCCCAGCATTTT. Translation: CASSRADSNQPQHF.

This chain connects TRBV30 to TRBJ1-1; a weak D match, TRBD1 (5 bases). The length of the CDR3 is 12 residues. Trimming took 4 bases from V and 6 from J, leaving 12 bases between them. Germline-derived CDR1 and CDR2 are GTSNPN and SVGIG (reference sequence). The CDR3 nucleotides read TGTGCCTGGACCGGGGGGGTGGCTGAAGCTTTCTTT. Its translation is CAWTGGVAEAFF. The whole variable domain, filled in from reference TRBV30 and TRBJ1-1, reads SQTIHQWPATLVQPVGSPLSLECTVEGTSNPNLYWYRQAAGRGLQLLFYSVGIGQISSEVPQNLSASRPQDRQFILSSKKLLLSDSGFYLCAWTGGVAEAFFGQGTRLTVV.

The chain combines TRBV19 with TRBJ1-2, with 9 bases identical to TRBD1. With V trimmed by 5 bases and J by 8 bases, 27 bases remained unmatched. The CDR3 spans 20 residues. Germline V gives CDR1 LNHDA, CDR2 SQIVND (reference sequence). Here the CDR3 reads CASSPQRDFSGTGSYVGYTF. CDR3 bases: TGTGCCAGTAGTCCTCAAAGGGACTTTTCCGGGACAGGGAGTTACGTAGGCTACACCTTC.

The gene calls are TRBV29-1 and TRBJ1-1; tentative D call: TRBD1 (5 bases). Trimming removed 5 bases from V and 4 bases from J, with 20 bases in between. Germline CDR1 reads SQVTM; CDR2 reads ANQGSEA. The CDR3 spans 15 residues. CDR3 in amino acids: CSVFQQGYRSTEAFF. The DNA of the CDR3 is TGCAGCGTTTTCCAGCAGGGTTACAGAAGCACTGAAGCTTTCTTT.

J is TRBJ2-3 and V is TRBV7-3; 16 nucleotides agree with TRBD2. The CDR3 sequence is 18 residues long. The junction had 10 bases not matched to a gene; V was cut back by 5 bases and J by 5 bases. Looked up from germline, CDR1 is SGHTA and CDR2 is FQGTGA. The chain's CDR3 is CASSTGTSGRARVDTQYF. As DNA, the CDR3 is TGTGCCAGCAGCACCGGGACTAGCGGGAGGGCCAGGGTAGATACGCAGTATTTT.

J is TRBJ1-2 and V is TRBV27; D remains ambiguous. The CDR3 extends over 15 amino acids. The germline V gene encodes CDR1 MNHEY and CDR2 SMNVEV (reference sequence). V lost 1 base to trimming and J lost 0 bases, with 9 bases between them. The CDR3 DNA reads TGTGCCAGCAGTTTATATGGGCATACTAACTATGGCTACACCTTC. Its translation: CASSLYGHTNYGYTF.

This chain links TRBV28 with TRBJ2-5; D ambiguous. CDR3 length: 12 residues. V gave up 0 bases and J gave up 7 bases, with 6 bases separating them. Germline CDR1 and CDR2: MDHEN and SYDVKM. CDR3 sequence reads: CASSLWSGTQYF. CDR3 in DNA: TGTGCCAGCAGTTTATGGTCCGGGACCCAGTACTTC.

CDR3 nucleotides: TGTGCCAGCAGTTTTGCGGCAGGGCCGGAGAACACCATATATTTT. It yields the protein CASSFAAGPENTIYF. V is TRBV27 and J is TRBJ1-3; D is perhaps TRBD1 (5 bases). The germline V gene has CDR1 MNHEY and CDR2 SMNVEV (reference sequence). The CDR3 runs 15 residues. Trimming left V 3 bases short and J 7 bases short, with 16 bases between.

This chain uses TRBV18 with TRBJ1-5; 8 bases line up with TRBD1. The V gene's germline CDR1 is KGHSH and CDR2 LQKENI. This CDR3 is built from 16 residues. V was pared by 5 bases and J by 3 bases, with 9 bases of the junction left unmatched. The CDR3 DNA follows: TGTGCCAGCTCAGAAATCGGACAGGGCGACAATCAGCCCCAGCATTTT. Translating it yields CASSEIGQGDNQPQHF.

CDR3 in amino acids: CASSLAMGGTEAFF. The CDR3 DNA reads TGTGCCAGCAGCTTAGCTATGGGGGGCACTGAAGCTTTCTTT. This rearrangement joins TRBV7-9 to TRBJ1-1; TRBD1 is a possible D gene (5 bases). V lost 0 bases and J lost 4, with 9 bases in between. The CDR3 has 14 amino acids. CDR1 is SEHNR, CDR2 FQNEAQ, per germline (reference sequence).

The chain carries TRBV7-6 and TRBJ2-1; D is possibly TRBD1 (7 bases). V was clipped by 5 bases and J by 3 bases, with 14 bases between them. This CDR3 is built from 15 residues. The germline V gene has CDR1 SGHVS and CDR2 FNYEAQ. CDR3 DNA sequence: TGTGCCAGCAGCCCGGGAGACAGGGACTACAATGAGCAGTTCTTC. It specifies CASSPGDRDYNEQFF. The full variable domain, rest sourced from reference TRBV7-6 and TRBJ2-1, is GAGVSQSPRYKVTKRGQDVALRCDPISGHVSLYWYRQALGQGPEFLTYFNYEAQQDKSGLPNDRFSAERPEGSISTLTIQRTEQRDSAMYRCASSPGDRDYNEQFFGPGTRLTVL.

The chain uses TRBV5-1 and TRBJ2-3, with 7 nucleotides matching TRBD1. Germline V gene lookup returns CDR1 SGHRS and CDR2 YFSETQ. This CDR3 comprises 14 residues. V was pared by 2 bases and J by 2 bases, with 2 bases of the junction left unmatched. Here the CDR3 reads CASSFGTATDTQYF. The CDR3 DNA reads TGCGCCAGCAGCTTCGGGACAGCCACAGATACGCAGTATTTT.

The V call is TRBV29-1, the J call TRBJ2-7; D is undetermined. Germline V gene data show CDR1 as SQVTM and CDR2 as ANQGSEA. Trimming took off 6 bases at V and 0 bases at J, with 6 bases between the two ends. The CDR3 length is 11 residues. This CDR3 reads CSVLDSYEQYF. The DNA of the CDR3 is TGCAGCGTATTAGACTCCTACGAGCAGTACTTC.

V and J are TRBV19 and TRBJ1-1, with 11 bases identical to TRBD1. The CDR3 consists of 14 residues. Losses at the gene ends were 4 bases for V and 5 bases for J; bases not matched to a gene: 3. The germline V gene encodes CDR1 LNHDA and CDR2 SQIVND (reference sequence). CDR3 region: CASSNRDRGTEAFF. The CDR3 coding sequence is TGTGCCAGTAGTAACCGGGACAGGGGGACTGAAGCTTTCTTT. Using reference TRBV19 and TRBJ1-1 for the parts outside the CDR3, the full variable domain is DGGITQSPKYLFRKEGQNVTLSCEQNLNHDAMYWYRQDPGQGLRLIYYSQIVNDFQKGDIAEGYSVSREKKESFPLTVTSAQKNPTAFYLCASSNRDRGTEAFFGQGTRLTVV.

V and J are TRBV18 and TRBJ1-5; D uncertain. The CDR3 covers 15 residues. CDR1 KGHSH and CDR2 LQKENI come from the germline V gene. Trimming pared 5 bases from V and 2 bases from J, leaving 13 bases between. CDR3 region: CASSMEASGNQPQHF. CDR3 sequence (DNA): TGTGCCAGCTCAATGGAGGCGTCAGGCAATCAGCCCCAGCATTTT.

In its sample, this clone was seen a few times. CDR3 amino acids: CASSDMAGGTYEQYF. CDR3 DNA: TGCGCCAGCAGTGATATGGCGGGAGGGACATACGAGCAGTACTTC. The chain carries TRBV10-1 and TRBJ2-7; 9 nucleotides line up with TRBD2. The CDR3 contains 15 residues. Trimming at V came to 3 bases and at J to 4 bases, leaving 7 bases not matched to a gene. CDR1 and CDR2 from the germline V gene are WNHNN and SYGVQD (reference sequence).

The chain links TRBV5-1 to TRBJ2-7; TRBD1 might be the D (5 bases). Germline values: CDR1 SGHRS, CDR2 YFSETQ. Trimming shortened V by 0 bases and J by 3 bases, and 13 bases separated the two germline ends. This CDR3 is built from 15 residues. CDR3 nucleotides: TGCGCCAGCAGCTTGGCTGCCAGGGAACTCTACGAGCAGTACTTC. Translation gives CASSLAARELYEQYF. The whole variable domain, remainder taken from reference TRBV5-1 and TRBJ2-7, is KAGVTQTPRYLIKTRGQQVTLSCSPISGHRSVSWYQQTPGQGLQFLFEYFSETQRNKGNFPGRFSGRQFSNSRSEMNVSTLELGDSALYLCASSLAARELYEQYFGPGTRLTVT.

The chain employs TRBV6-5 and TRBJ1-2; D not certain. Germline V lookup: CDR1 MNHEY, CDR2 SVGAGI. The CDR3 is 16 amino acids. The V gene lost 2 bases and the J gene lost 0 bases, with 13 bases spanning the gap. CDR3 sequence (DNA): TGTGCCAGCAGTTACCTTTTGCAGGCTCCTAACTATGGCTACACCTTC. This encodes CASSYLLQAPNYGYTF.

The V call is TRBV11-2, the J call TRBJ2-7; D may be TRBD2 (6 bases). Germline CDR1 SGHAT, CDR2 FQNNGV. The CDR3 spans 15 residues. V dropped 1 base and J dropped 1 base, with 11 bases sitting between them. For the CDR3, the DNA is TGTGCCAGCAGCTTAGCAGCGGGCCCTTCCTACGAGCAGTACTTC. This gives the protein CASSLAAGPSYEQYF.

V gene TRBV6-5 combines with J gene TRBJ1-4; 7 nucleotides line up with TRBD1. Germline V lookup: CDR1 MNHEY, CDR2 SVGAGI. The CDR3 spans 15 residues. Germline trimming cut 4 bases from V and 8 bases from J; bases unmatched to any gene: 10. CDR3 nucleotide sequence: TGTGCCAGCAGTTTGACAGGGACGGTAGGGGAAAAACTGTTTTTT. Its protein product is CASSLTGTVGEKLFF.

In nucleotides, the CDR3 is TGTGCCAGCAGCTTAGATCCTGGACAGGAAAACACCATATATTTT. The encoded protein is CASSLDPGQENTIYF. The chain links TRBV11-3 to TRBJ1-3; 7 bases are a match to TRBD1. CDR3 length equals 15 residues. Germline assignment: CDR1 SGHNT and CDR2 YENEEA. J lost 6 bases, V lost 0 bases, and 5 bases had no gene match.

The V and J genes are TRBV2 and TRBJ2-7; D unclear. The CDR3 has 13 amino acids. Trimming took 4 bases from V and 6 from J, leaving 13 bases between them. The V gene's germline CDR1 is SNHLY and CDR2 FYNNEI. The CDR3 DNA reads as TGTGCCAGCAGTGCAAGTCAGGTAGTCGAGCAGTACTTC. It is translated as CASSASQVVEQYF.